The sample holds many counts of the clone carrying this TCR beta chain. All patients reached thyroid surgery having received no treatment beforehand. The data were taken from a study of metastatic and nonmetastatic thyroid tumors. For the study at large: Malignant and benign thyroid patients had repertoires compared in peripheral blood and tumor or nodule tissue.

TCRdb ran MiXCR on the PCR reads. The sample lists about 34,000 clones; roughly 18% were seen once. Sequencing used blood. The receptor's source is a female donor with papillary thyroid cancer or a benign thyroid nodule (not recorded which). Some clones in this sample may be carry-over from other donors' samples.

Here the CDR3 reads CAWREPGQGLSPLHF. As DNA, the CDR3 is TGTGCCTGGAGGGAACCGGGACAGGGGCTTTCACCCCTCCACTTT. J is TRBJ1-6 and V is TRBV30; TRBD1 matches at 10 bases. The CDR3 is 15 amino acids. Germline values: CDR1 GTSNPN, CDR2 SVGIG (reference sequence). Unmatched junction bases numbered 8, after V lost 3 bases and J lost 9 bases.